Listed below are T cell receptor beta chains from one sample, sequenced in a study of T cell repertoires in cytomegalovirus infection. Their target antigens are unknown. TCRdb re-derived calls from the reads in MiXCR, one entry per CDR3 protein. The table includes about 920,000 distinct CDR3 sequences, approximately 31% detected once. The source material was cultured CD8+ T cells from PBMCs, sampled from culture after CMV antigen stimulation. These receptors originate from a human donor in good health (CMV status not recorded). Some clones in this sample may be carry-over from other donors' samples. Each CDR3 is given with its conserved first and last residue. The D gene is left open where the match is weak. A clone size is listed for some rows: how often the clone was seen (once, few, many), or a class if it is expanded.

. TRBD2 TRBJ2-2 TRBV7-9 CASSLSLASGGDTGELFF TGTGCCAGCAGCTTAAGCTTGGCTAGCGGGGGCGACACCGGGGAGCTGTTTTTT
. . TRBJ2-2 TRBV7-8 CASSPHVPPNTGELFF TGTGCCAGCAGCCCGCACGTGCCTCCGAACACCGGGGAGCTGTTTTTT
. TRBD1 TRBJ2-7 TRBV9 CASSISGTGGYEQYF TGTGCCAGCAGCATTTCCGGGACAGGGGGTTACGAGCAGTACTTC
few . TRBJ1-2 TRBV6-1 CASSEVLANYGYTF TGTGCCAGCAGTGAAGTCCTAGCTAACTATGGCTACACCTTC
. . TRBJ1-1 TRBV10-1 CASSERGRTEAFF TGCGCCAGCAGTGAGAGGGGTCGGACTGAAGCTTTCTTT
. TRBD2 TRBJ2-1 TRBV7-9 CASSSGLAETYNEQFF TGTGCCAGCAGCTCAGGACTAGCGGAGACCTACAATGAGCAGTTCTTC
. TRBD1 TRBJ2-7 TRBV27 CASSSPMDRASSYEQYF TGTGCCAGCAGTTCCCCAATGGACAGGGCGAGCTCCTACGAGCAGTACTTC
many . TRBJ1-1 TRBV27 CASSLLPSSPRGEAFF TGTGCCAGCAGTTTACTCCCGTCGTCCCCCCGGGGTGAAGCTTTCTTT
. TRBD2 TRBJ2-5 TRBV10-3 CAISVAGPGGGFQETQYF TGTGCCATCAGTGTGGCGGGTCCAGGCGGGGGGTTCCAAGAGACCCAGTACTTC
many . TRBJ1-1 TRBV7-2 CASSQPWQGRILNTEAFF TGTGCCAGCAGCCAACCGTGGCAGGGACGAATTCTGAACACTGAAGCTTTCTTT
. . TRBJ1-1 TRBV6-6 CASSYFTTGLNTEAFF TGTGCCAGCAGTTACTTCACGACAGGTCTGAACACTGAAGCTTTCTTT
many TRBD1 TRBJ1-3 TRBV7-2 CASSQIMDRGPSGNTIYF TGTGCCAGCAGCCAAATAATGGACAGGGGCCCCTCTGGAAACACCATATATTTT
. TRBD1 TRBJ2-5 TRBV14 CASSQIPGQTIQETQYF TGTGCCAGCAGCCAGATCCCGGGACAGACTATACAAGAGACCCAGTACTTC
. . TRBJ2-7 TRBV19 CASSITGTSYEQYF TGTGCCAGTAGTATAACTGGGACCTCCTACGAGCAGTACTTC
. TRBD1 TRBJ1-5 TRBV7-9 CASSLERGPTLGVQPQHF TGTGCCAGCAGCTTAGAAAGGGGGCCAACCCTCGGGGTTCAGCCCCAGCATTTT
. TRBD2 TRBJ2-1 TRBV2 CASSEEPGLAGGEQFF TGTGCCAGCAGTGAAGAACCGGGACTAGCGGGGGGTGAGCAGTTCTTC
. TRBD1 TRBJ1-4 TRBV27 CASSFTGGREKLFF TGTGCCAGCAGTTTCACAGGGGGACGAGAAAAACTGTTTTTT
few . TRBJ1-2 TRBV11-3 CASSHKGRFLAF TGTGCCAGCAGCCACAAGGGACGGTTCCTGGCCTTC
few TRBD1 TRBJ1-4 TRBV19 CASKMGDSRNEKLFF TGTGCCAGTAAAATGGGGGACAGTCGTAATGAAAAACTGTTTTTT
many TRBD1 TRBJ2-1 TRBV5-6 CASSLNRAQGVINEQFF TGTGCCAGCAGCTTGAATCGCGCACAGGGGGTCATCAATGAGCAGTTCTTC
few . TRBJ1-1 TRBV4-1 CASSQDAGAGTEAFF TGCGCCAGCAGCCAAGATGCGGGGGCCGGCACTGAAGCTTTCTTT
many TRBD2 TRBJ2-5 TRBV7-2 CASSLTSAGGGTQYF TGTGCCAGCAGCCTTACTAGCGCGGGGGGCGGGACCCAGTACTTC
few . TRBJ2-2 TRBV27 CASSRSENTGELFF TGTGCCAGCAGCCGAAGTGAGAACACCGGGGAGCTGTTTTTT
many . TRBJ1-2 TRBV28 CASSFTGTNYGYTF TGTGCCAGCAGTTTCACAGGGACGAACTATGGCTACACCTTC
. . TRBJ1-5 TRBV6-6 CASSQIRDSRGSQHF TGTGCCAGCAGTCAAATCCGGGACTCTAGGGGGTCCCAGCATTTT
few TRBD2 TRBJ2-1 TRBV6-2/TRBV6-3 CASSWLAGGANNEQFF TGTGCCAGCAGTTGGCTCGCCGGGGGGGCCAACAATGAGCAGTTCTTC
few . TRBJ1-2 TRBV7-9 CASTVSRRSPWGYTF TGTGCCAGCACCGTGTCCCGGAGGTCCCCCTGGGGCTACACCTTC
. . TRBJ1-1 TRBV27 CASSLTIRDEAFF TGTGCCAGCAGTTTAACGATTAGGGATGAAGCTTTCTTT
. . TRBJ1-4 TRBV4-1 CASSQIQGDGKLFF TGCGCCAGCAGCCAAATCCAGGGCGACGGAAAACTGTTTTTT
. . TRBJ2-5 TRBV3-1 CASSPGEGPETQYF TGTGCCAGCAGCCCAGGGGAAGGTCCGGAGACCCAGTACTTC
. . TRBJ2-1 TRBV6-2/TRBV6-3 CASRGSRQFF TGTGCCAGCAGAGGGTCTCGGCAGTTCTTC
. TRBD1 TRBJ1-5 TRBV27 CASRPGTENQPQHF TGTGCCAGCAGGCCTGGGACAGAGAATCAGCCCCAGCATTTT
few . TRBJ2-5 TRBV7-5 CISVPEALDRQETQYF .
few . TRBJ2-1 TRBV27 CASKNGGAYNEQFF TGTGCCAGCAAGAACGGGGGAGCCTACAATGAGCAGTTCTTC
few TRBD2 TRBJ2-2 TRBV10-3 CAISEASGGTNTGELFF TGTGCCATCAGTGAGGCTAGCGGGGGAACTAACACCGGGGAGCTGTTTTTT